This T cell receptor (beta chain) was identified in a study of T cells in Graves' hyperthyroidism and ophthalmopathy. TCR beta CDR3 regions were amplified from RNA transcripts. The study used the HTBI primer set for a first-round RT-PCR of the TCR CDR3. TCRdb reanalysed the multiplex PCR reads using MiXCR and keeps one entry per CDR3 protein. Among around 300,000 distinct CDR3 sequences listed, 13% were seen once. Germline V gives CDR1 MNHEY, CDR2 SMNVEV (reference sequence). The CDR3 runs to 14 residues. V lost 3 bases and J lost 7; bases outside the gene matches: 5. The sample holds many counts of this clonotype.

The V call is TRBV27, the J call TRBJ1-5; 8 nucleotides match TRBD1. This clonotype originated in a woman between 25 and 40 years old with Graves' hyperthyroidism that later progressed to Graves' ophthalmopathy. The sequenced sample was blood. The CDR3, as DNA: TGTGCCAGCAGTTTCCAGGGGGCTGGGCAGCCCCAGCATTTT. Amino acid sequence: CASSFQGAGQPQHF.